This entry lists 30 T cell receptor beta chains sequenced from one sample in a study of T cells in Graves' hyperthyroidism and ophthalmopathy. The TCR beta CDR3 regions underwent amplification using RNA transcripts as the source. TCR CDR3 underwent first-round RT-PCR with the HTBI primer set. In TCRdb, the multiplex PCR reads were re-called with MiXCR into one record per CDR3 protein. The sample holds roughly 500,000 distinct CDR3 sequences; around 42% are singletons and the top ten take around 20%. The sample consisted of peripheral blood or thyroid tissue (not recorded which). The receptors shown here come from an adult woman with Graves' disease, either hyperthyroidism or ophthalmopathy (not recorded which).

This clonotype was seen at least ten times. The chain couples TRBV5-1 to TRBJ2-5, with TRBD2 identical over 9 bases. Trimming removed 0 bases from V and 5 bases from J; junction bases left unmatched: 8. Germline values: CDR1 SGHRS, CDR2 YFSETQ. The CDR3 spans 16 residues. The chain's CDR3 is CASSLGDSGREETQYF. The CDR3 coding sequence is TGCGCCAGCAGCTTGGGAGATAGCGGGAGAGAGGAGACCCAGTACTTC.

The chain uses TRBV10-3 and TRBJ1-2; D gene unclear. This CDR3 comprises 12 residues. Trimming removed 4 bases at V and 8 bases at J, with 11 bases between. CDR1 ENHRY and CDR2 SYGVKD come from the germline V gene. For the CDR3, the DNA is TGTGCCATCAGTGGGGAGGTGTACGGCTACACCTTC. This encodes CAISGEVYGYTF.

V is TRBV6-1 and J is TRBJ1-1; the match to TRBD1 covers 7 bases. Trimming at V came to 8 bases and at J to 10 bases, leaving 10 bases not matched to a gene. The CDR3 consists of 12 residues. Germline V gene lookup returns CDR1 MNHNS and CDR2 SASEGT. The CDR3 is CASLALGQRAFF. The CDR3 nucleotides are TGTGCCAGCCTCGCCCTGGGACAGCGAGCTTTCTTT.

The genes are TRBV25-1 and TRBJ1-1; no firm D call. Germline lookup yields CDR1 MGHDK and CDR2 SYGVNS. This CDR3 comprises 14 residues. Trimming removed 4 bases from V and 1 base from J, with 10 bases in between. CDR3 bases: TGTGCCAGCAGTGGAGTAGGTCCGAACACTGAAGCTTTCTTT. Amino acid sequence: CASSGVGPNTEAFF.

Many counts were recorded for this clonotype. The rearrangement uses TRBV19 and TRBJ1-5; D is perhaps TRBD1 (5 bases). The CDR3 spans 13 residues. V was clipped by 2 bases and J by 6 bases, with 8 bases between them. Germline lookup yields CDR1 LNHDA and CDR2 SQIVND (reference sequence). CDR3 bases: TGTGCCAGTAGTATACAGGGCGGTCAGCCCCAGCATTTT. Translation: CASSIQGGQPQHF.

This rearrangement joins TRBV29-1 to TRBJ2-7; no definite D call. The V end was cut by 4 bases, the J end by 3 bases, with 7 bases between. The CDR3 totals 11 residues. Germline loops: CDR1 SQVTM, CDR2 ANQGSEA. Written as DNA, the CDR3 is TGCAGCGTTGTGGGGAACTACGAGCAGTACTTC. It codes for CSVVGNYEQYF.

The CDR3 loop is CSVRLAGGEYEQYF. The CDR3 DNA follows: TGCAGCGTGAGACTAGCGGGAGGAGAGTACGAGCAGTACTTC. The gene calls are TRBV29-1 and TRBJ2-7, with 13 bases lining up with TRBD2. Germline CDR1 reads SQVTM; CDR2 reads ANQGSEA. The CDR3 loop spans 14 amino acids. Germline trimming cut 6 bases from V and 4 bases from J; bases unmatched to any gene: 6.

This clonotype was recorded many times. This chain joins TRBV11-2 and TRBJ2-5; D gene unclear. CDR3 length equals 14 residues. CDR1 is SGHAT and CDR2 is FQNNGV in the germline V gene. Deletions cut 2 bases from V and 1 base from J, with 8 bases between. In nucleotides, the CDR3 is TGTGCCAGCAGCTTATCCGCCTTCCAAGAGACCCAGTACTTC. Translated, it gives CASSLSAFQETQYF.

The rearrangement links TRBV7-9 to TRBJ2-3; D is uncertain. The CDR3 extends over 16 amino acids. The V and J ends lost 5 bases and 2 bases respectively, with 17 bases between them. Germline V lookup: CDR1 SEHNR, CDR2 FQNEAQ (reference sequence). CDR3 residues: CASSPRRDGVTDTQYF. CDR3 DNA sequence: TGTGCCAGCAGCCCGCGGCGAGATGGGGTCACAGATACGCAGTATTTT.

The chain employs TRBV15 and TRBJ1-5, with TRBD1 identical over 10 bases. Germline V gene data show CDR1 as LNHNV and CDR2 as YYDKDF (reference sequence). V dropped 3 bases and J dropped 8; count of bases not matched to a gene: 13. The CDR3 is 17 amino acids. The CDR3 region has the DNA TGTGCCACCAGCAGCAAATCCGGGACAGGGGTCGAGAAGCCCCAGCATTTT. It encodes CATSSKSGTGVEKPQHF. Supplemented by reference TRBV15 and TRBJ1-5, the full variable domain reads DAMVIQNPRYQVTQFGKPVTLSCSQTLNHNVMYWYQQKSSQAPKLLFHYYDKDFNNEADTPDNFQSRRPNTSFCFLDIRSPGLGDTAMYLCATSSKSGTGVEKPQHFGDGTRLSIL.

The chain joins TRBV7-9 to TRBJ2-2; 7 nucleotides line up with TRBD1. Germline lookup yields CDR1 SEHNR and CDR2 FQNEAQ (reference sequence). CDR3 length: 16 amino acids. J was trimmed by 0 bases and V by 8 bases; bases with no gene match: 9. The CDR3 loop is CASGGRGTANTGELFF. CDR3 coding DNA: TGTGCCAGCGGCGGAAGAGGGACAGCGAACACCGGGGAGCTGTTTTTT.

The chain combines TRBV7-8 with TRBJ1-1; tentative D call: TRBD1 (6 bases). Looked up from germline, CDR1 is SGHVS and CDR2 is FQNEAQ. V was trimmed by 5 bases and J by 8 bases, leaving 18 bases between them. The CDR3 is 14 residues long. This CDR3 is CASSRWGAKAEAFF. The CDR3 bases are TGTGCCAGCAGCCGGTGGGGGGCGAAGGCAGAAGCTTTCTTT.

This clonotype has a count of ten or more. This rearrangement joins TRBV7-9 to TRBJ2-7; D might be TRBD2 (6 bases). From germline, CDR1 is SEHNR and CDR2 FQNEAQ (reference sequence). The CDR3 extends over 17 amino acids. The V gene lost 4 bases and the J gene lost 1 base, with 20 bases spanning the gap. The CDR3 sequence: CASSSGFGIAESYEQYF. The CDR3 region has the DNA TGTGCCAGCAGCTCCGGGTTTGGGATAGCGGAATCCTACGAGCAGTACTTC.

The V and J genes are TRBV7-2 and TRBJ1-1, with D maybe TRBD1 (5 bases). Looked up from germline, CDR1 is SGHTA and CDR2 is FQGNSA. Trimming shortened V by 7 bases and J by 3 bases, and 15 bases separated the two germline ends. This CDR3 is built from 14 residues. Here the CDR3 DNA reads TGTGCCAGCAACCTACAAGGCAGGGACACTGAAGCTTTCTTT. Encoded protein: CASNLQGRDTEAFF.

At least ten counts were recorded for this clonotype. V and J are TRBV7-9 and TRBJ1-4; TRBD1 matches 7 bases. The V and J ends lost 6 bases and 5 bases, in that order; junction bases with no gene match: 12. The V gene's germline CDR1 is SEHNR and CDR2 FQNEAQ (reference sequence). This CDR3 has 16 amino acids. CDR3 sequence reads: CASSRAPGQTNEKLFF. The DNA for the CDR3 is TGTGCCAGCAGTCGTGCCCCGGGACAGACAAATGAAAAACTGTTTTTT.

The V gene is TRBV11-2, the J gene TRBJ2-7; D is ambiguous. Germline CDR1 SGHAT, CDR2 FQNNGV. Trimming pared 5 bases from V and 6 bases from J, leaving 8 bases between. This CDR3 is 11 amino acids long. The CDR3 is CASSPLREQYF. CDR3 DNA: TGTGCCAGCAGCCCTCTTCGCGAGCAGTACTTC.

The CDR3 reads CSVEDRSGATSYEQYF. Here the CDR3 DNA reads TGCAGCGTTGAAGACCGGTCTGGGGCGACCTCCTACGAGCAGTACTTC. The chain combines TRBV29-1 with TRBJ2-7; tentative D call: TRBD1 (5 bases). Between the trimmed V and J ends, which lost 0 bases and 0 bases, there was a span of 15 bases. Germline-derived CDR1 and CDR2 are SQVTM and ANQGSEA. The CDR3 contains 16 residues.

The sample holds many counts of this clonotype. The DNA of the CDR3 is TGTGCCAGCAGCTTGAGCCCAGGGGAAGAGACCCAGTACTTC. Translated, it gives CASSLSPGEETQYF. The rearrangement joins TRBV5-5 to TRBJ2-5, with D possibly TRBD1 on 6 matching bases. CDR3 length: 14 residues. V was pared by 1 base and J by 3 bases, with 10 bases between. Germline CDR1 reads SGHKS; CDR2 reads YYEKEE (reference sequence).

In this sample, this clonotype turned up once. The chain uses TRBV13 and TRBJ1-2; perhaps TRBD1 as D (6 bases). The CDR3 is 17 residues long. V lost 4 bases, J lost 1 base, and 19 bases lay in between. CDR1 and CDR2 (germline): PRHDT, FYEKMQ (reference sequence). The CDR3 here is CASSSSQGHGLNYGYTF. The CDR3 DNA is TGTGCCAGCAGCTCATCTCAGGGACACGGACTTAACTATGGCTACACCTTC.

The gene calls are TRBV11-1 and TRBJ1-2, with D unclear. Germline V gene sequence: CDR1 SGHAT, CDR2 FQDESV (reference sequence). V lost 2 bases and J 9 bases, leaving 7 bases between the germline ends. This CDR3 has 11 amino acids. CDR3 loop: CASSLPGSYTF. CDR3 DNA sequence: TGTGCCAGCAGCTTACCGGGGAGCTACACCTTC.

This clonotype has ten or more counts. The genes are TRBV10-3 and TRBJ2-7; D is undetermined. With 3 bases removed from V and 0 bases from J, the gap between germline ends came to 9 bases. Germline lookup yields CDR1 ENHRY and CDR2 SYGVKD. The CDR3 sequence is 14 residues long. The CDR3 loop is CAISEDGFSYEQYF. The CDR3 DNA is TGTGCCATCAGTGAAGATGGATTCTCCTACGAGCAGTACTTC.

The chain combines TRBV2 with TRBJ2-7; possible D gene TRBD2, 7 bases. CDR3 length: 17 residues. Germline V CDR1 and CDR2: SNHLY, FYNNEI. Trimming removed 4 bases at V and 2 bases at J, with 21 bases between. The DNA for the CDR3 is TGTGCCAGCAGTGCCCCGGACAGCGGGAAACTAACCTACGAGCAGTACTTC. Protein: CASSAPDSGKLTYEQYF.

This clonotype was recorded at least ten times. The rearrangement joins TRBV5-1 to TRBJ1-5, with TRBD1 identical over 9 bases. The CDR3 totals 16 residues. Germline loops: CDR1 SGHRS, CDR2 YFSETQ. Trimming cost V 1 base and J 4 bases; bases outside gene matches: 6. In nucleotides, the CDR3 is TGCGCCAGCAGCTTGCGGGACAGGGTGAGGAATCAGCCCCAGCATTTT. It yields the protein CASSLRDRVRNQPQHF.

This clonotype was recorded many times. V gene TRBV20-1 combines with J gene TRBJ2-7; TRBD1 aligns across 7 bases. The CDR3 sequence is 11 residues long. From germline, CDR1 is DFQATT and CDR2 SNEGSKA (reference sequence). J gave up 7 bases and V 6 bases, and 6 bases lay outside the gene matches. This CDR3 is CSAPNRGEQYF. The CDR3, as DNA: TGCAGTGCCCCCAACAGGGGAGAGCAGTACTTC.

This clonotype was seen a few times. The DNA of the CDR3 is TGTGCCAGCAGCTTCTACGGCAGGGGGCTAAGGAACTATGGCTACACCTTC. Protein: CASSFYGRGLRNYGYTF. The chain combines TRBV7-9 with TRBJ1-2; 8 bases match TRBD1. Germline trimming cut 3 bases from V and 2 bases from J; bases unmatched to any gene: 11. Germline loops: CDR1 SEHNR, CDR2 FQNEAQ (reference sequence). CDR3 length: 17 amino acids. Full variable domain (outside the CDR3, taken from reference TRBV7-9 and TRBJ1-2): DTGVSQNPRHKITKRGQNVTFRCDPISEHNRLYWYRQTLGQGPEFLTYFQNEAQLEKSRLLSDRFSAERPKGSFSTLEIQRTEQGDSAMYLCASSFYGRGLRNYGYTFGSGTRLTVV.

The table lists this clonotype with many counts. J is TRBJ1-3 and V is TRBV15; tentatively, D is TRBD1 (5 bases). The CDR3 length is 13 residues. Trimming stripped 5 bases from V and 3 bases from J, with 8 bases between. Germline CDR1 reads LNHNV; CDR2 reads YYDKDF (reference sequence). CDR3 sequence reads: CATSGGSGNTIYF. The CDR3 region has the DNA TGTGCCACCAGCGGGGGAAGTGGAAACACCATATATTTT. Full variable domain (rest looked up from reference TRBV15 and TRBJ1-3): DAMVIQNPRYQVTQFGKPVTLSCSQTLNHNVMYWYQQKSSQAPKLLFHYYDKDFNNEADTPDNFQSRRPNTSFCFLDIRSPGLGDTAMYLCATSGGSGNTIYFGEGSWLTVV.

Ten or more counts support this clonotype. The V call is TRBV10-3, the J call TRBJ1-5; D remains ambiguous. V lost 10 bases and J lost 0, with 13 bases in between. The CDR3 runs to 14 residues. Germline loops: CDR1 ENHRY, CDR2 SYGVKD. The DNA for the CDR3 is TGTGCCACCACAGAGGCATATAGCAATCAGCCCCAGCATTTT. Its protein is CATTEAYSNQPQHF.

Here the CDR3 reads CASSVDGGGTYEQYF. CDR3 in DNA: TGTGCCAGCAGCGTAGATGGGGGCGGAACCTACGAGCAGTACTTC. The V call is TRBV9, the J call TRBJ2-7, with a tentative D call TRBD1 (6 bases). Germline CDR1 reads SGDLS; CDR2 reads YYNGEE. The V gene lost 0 bases and the J gene lost 2 bases, with 12 bases spanning the gap. The CDR3 sequence is 15 residues long.

This clonotype came up a few times. This chain uses TRBV29-1 with TRBJ1-5; D possibly corresponds to TRBD1 (5 bases). Germline lookup yields CDR1 SQVTM and CDR2 ANQGSEA. This CDR3 has 12 amino acids. The V end lost 6 bases, the J end lost 6 bases, and 12 bases lay between the germline ends. CDR3 coding DNA: TGCAGCGTCAGCAGGGATGGTCAGCCCCAGCATTTT. Amino acids: CSVSRDGQPQHF. Filled out from reference TRBV29-1 and TRBJ1-5, the complete variable domain reads SAVISQKPSRDICQRGTSLTIQCQVDSQVTMMFWYRQQPGQSLTLIATANQGSEATYESGFVIDKFPISRPNLTFSTLTVSNMSPEDSSIYLCSVSRDGQPQHFGDGTRLSIL.

This clonotype appeared many times. The genes are TRBV4-2 and TRBJ1-1; D is possibly TRBD1 (5 bases). Trimming took 0 bases from V and 7 from J, leaving 12 bases between them. The CDR3 runs 14 residues. In germline, CDR1 is LGHNA, CDR2 YNFKEQ. The CDR3 nucleotides are TGTGCCAGCAGCCAAGAGTTAGGGGCCAGTGAAGCTTTCTTT. Translating gives CASSQELGASEAFF.